This T cell receptor (beta chain) was sequenced for a study of beta chain features in type 1 diabetes. This clone was counted only a few times. The whole isolated RNA underwent reverse transcription, so sequencing captured expressed TCRB transcripts. TCRdb's copy holds only in-frame clones and misses some; the assay was immunoSEQ multiplex PCR. Here the sample spans just over 600,000 clones, 15% to 17% being singletons. The CDR3 loop spans 13 amino acids. From germline, CDR1 is SGDLS and CDR2 YYNGEE. Trimming removed 4 bases from V and 0 bases from J, with 6 bases in between. The sample was naive CD4+ T cells from blood. The TCR was taken from a man aged 18 to 30 in good health. V is TRBV9 and J is TRBJ2-3; no clear D gene. The CDR3 DNA reads as TGTGCCAGCAGCCCCCAGAGCACAGATACGCAGTATTTT. Encoded protein: CASSPQSTDTQYF.